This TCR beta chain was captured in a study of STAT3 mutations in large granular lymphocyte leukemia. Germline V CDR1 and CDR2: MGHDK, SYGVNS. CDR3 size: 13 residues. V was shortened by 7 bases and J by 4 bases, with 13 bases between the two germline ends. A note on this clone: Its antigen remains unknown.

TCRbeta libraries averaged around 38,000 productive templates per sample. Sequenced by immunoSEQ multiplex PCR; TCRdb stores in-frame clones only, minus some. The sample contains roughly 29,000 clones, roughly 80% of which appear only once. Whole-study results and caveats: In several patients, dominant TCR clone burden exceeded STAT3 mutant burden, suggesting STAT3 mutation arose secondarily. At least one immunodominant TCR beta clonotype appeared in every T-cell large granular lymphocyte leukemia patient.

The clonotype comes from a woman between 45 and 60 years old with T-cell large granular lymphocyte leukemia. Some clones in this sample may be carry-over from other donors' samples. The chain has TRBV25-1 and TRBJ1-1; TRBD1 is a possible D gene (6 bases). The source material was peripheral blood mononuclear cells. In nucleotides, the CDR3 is TGTGCCAGCACCAAGGGGGGCTCCACTGAAGCTTTCTTT. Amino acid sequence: CASTKGGSTEAFF.